The next 13 T cell receptor beta chains were all read from a single sample in a study of beta chain features in type 1 diabetes. The study's findings and limits: TCRB CDR3s were moderately but significantly shorter in Type 1 diabetes patients in all four CD4+ subsets.

Their cognate antigens are unknown. The isolated RNA, all of it, was reverse transcribed, so expressed TCRB transcripts were what got sequenced. Sequenced by immunoSEQ multiplex PCR; TCRdb stores in-frame clones only, minus some. The data hold over 200,000 clones, with about 11% observed a single time. Sequencing was carried out using naive CD4+ T cells from blood. Receptors originate from a man aged 25 to 40 with type 1 diabetes.

The table lists this clone with a few counts. The rearrangement joins TRBV7-2 to TRBJ1-2; 8 bases are a match to TRBD1. CDR1 SGHTA and CDR2 FQGNSA come from the germline V gene. This CDR3 has 13 residues. Trimming took 1 base from V and 7 from J; bases not matched to a gene: 2. The CDR3, as DNA: TGTGCCAGCAGCTTAGACAGGGGGGCTGGCTACACCTTC. Translation gives CASSLDRGAGYTF.

This clone was seen only once. The J gene is TRBJ2-1, the V gene TRBV27, with 9 bases matching TRBD2. This CDR3 is built from 16 residues. Trimming removed 2 bases from V and 3 bases from J; junction bases left unmatched: 5. Germline V lookup: CDR1 MNHEY, CDR2 SMNVEV (reference sequence). The CDR3 nucleotides are TGTGCCAGCAGTTTAAGGGTAGCGGGGGACTACAATGAGCAGTTCTTC. Translation gives CASSLRVAGDYNEQFF.

With regard to this clone: This specimen includes other DNA sequences encoding the same CDR3. The V and J genes are TRBV18 and TRBJ2-7, with D uncertain. The germline V and J ends were trimmed by 3 bases and 5 bases, with 8 bases remaining between them. This CDR3 region has 12 residues. Germline CDR1 reads KGHSH; CDR2 reads LQKENI. This CDR3 is CASSPGRDEQYF. CDR3 in DNA: TGTGCCAGCTCACCGGGTCGGGACGAGCAGTACTTC.

This chain joins TRBV18 and TRBJ1-1; D gene uncertain. The V gene's germline CDR1 is KGHSH and CDR2 LQKENI. V was shortened by 3 bases and J by 0 bases, with 8 bases between the two germline ends. This CDR3 has 14 amino acids. CDR3 in DNA: TGTGCCAGCTCACCGAGGAGATTGAACACTGAAGCTTTCTTT. Translation gives CASSPRRLNTEAFF.

This rearrangement joins TRBV10-3 to TRBJ2-5; 9 bases are a match to TRBD2. This CDR3 spans 14 amino acids. The J segment lost 5 bases and the V segment lost 5 bases, leaving 6 bases of the junction unmatched. CDR1 is ENHRY and CDR2 is SYGVKD in the germline V gene. The CDR3 loop is CAISPAGGRETQYF. CDR3 in DNA: TGTGCCATCAGTCCAGCGGGGGGCCGGGAGACCCAGTACTTC.

The V gene is TRBV15, the J gene TRBJ2-1; weak D call: TRBD1 (5 bases). V was shortened by 4 bases and J by 6 bases, with 10 bases between the two germline ends. Germline V gives CDR1 LNHNV, CDR2 YYDKDF (reference sequence). The CDR3 sequence is 13 residues long. The CDR3, as DNA: TGTGCCACCAGCATCCAGGGTGGCAATGAGCAGTTCTTC. It codes for CATSIQGGNEQFF.

This clone has just a few counts. The chain carries TRBV28 and TRBJ1-5, with D possibly matching TRBD1 (5 bases). The CDR3 loop spans 14 amino acids. V was cut by 6 bases and J by 4 bases, with 13 bases left in between. Germline loops: CDR1 MDHEN, CDR2 SYDVKM. CDR3 region: CASSHVQGNQPQHF. The CDR3 DNA follows: TGTGCCAGCAGCCACGTGCAGGGTAATCAGCCCCAGCATTTT.

This clone has more than one count but fewer than ten. V usage is TRBV10-3 and J usage is TRBJ2-1; D may be TRBD1 (6 bases). The V and J ends lost 2 bases and 9 bases respectively, with 11 bases between them. This CDR3 contains 13 residues. Germline V gene data show CDR1 as ENHRY and CDR2 as SYGVKD. CDR3 coding DNA: TGTGCCATCAGTGAGCTCCCCAGGGGTGAGCAGTTCTTC. Translating it yields CAISELPRGEQFF.

This clone was seen more than once but under ten times. The chain recombines TRBV11-2 with TRBJ2-4, with 8 bases identical to TRBD2. V was pared by 5 bases and J by 7 bases, with 4 bases of the junction left unmatched. Germline V gene sequence: CDR1 SGHAT, CDR2 FQNNGV. The CDR3 loop spans 13 amino acids. The CDR3 loop reads CASSQASGNIQYF. Written as DNA, the CDR3 is TGTGCCAGCAGCCAAGCTAGCGGGAACATTCAGTACTTC.

The DNA for the CDR3 is TGTGCCACCGGAACAAGGGGCGCCGGGTACGAGCAGTACTTC. Translated: CATGTRGAGYEQYF. This chain uses TRBV28 with TRBJ2-7; D may be TRBD1 (5 bases). From germline, CDR1 is MDHEN and CDR2 SYDVKM. The V and J ends lost 10 bases and 4 bases respectively, with 20 bases between them. The length of the CDR3 is 14 residues.

This chain connects TRBV5-6 to TRBJ1-5, with no clear D. The CDR3 length is 13 residues. V lost 2 bases, J lost 6 bases, and 9 bases lay in between. Germline loops: CDR1 SGHDT, CDR2 YYEEEE. CDR3 DNA: TGTGCCAGCAGCTTCCGGGTCGGTCAGCCCCAGCATTTT. This gives the protein CASSFRVGQPQHF.

The table lists this clone with a few counts. CDR3 nucleotide sequence: TGTGCCAGCCACGATCGCGGAGAGACCCAGTACTTC. Protein sequence: CASHDRGETQYF. The rearrangement uses TRBV19 and TRBJ2-5; D uncertain. The ends were cut back, 9 bases at V and 4 bases at J, with 12 bases in the middle. The germline gives CDR1 LNHDA, CDR2 SQIVND (reference sequence). The CDR3 length is 12 residues.

The chain has TRBV9 and TRBJ2-5; 7 bases are shared with TRBD1. V lost 4 bases to trimming and J lost 3 bases; unmatched junction nucleotides: 6. This CDR3 has 14 amino acids. From germline, CDR1 is SGDLS and CDR2 YYNGEE. The CDR3 region has the DNA TGTGCCAGCAGCCCCGAGACAGGGAAAGAGACCCAGTACTTC. Its translation: CASSPETGKETQYF.